A single sample gave rise to the 2 T cell receptor beta chains below, sequenced in a study of cytomegalovirus exposure and HLA in healthy donors. The primer mix had 60 Vbeta and 13 Jbeta primers. The repertoire was sequenced with immunoSEQ multiplex PCR; TCRdb's copy has only in-frame clones and lacks some. The sample lists 150,000 to 200,000 clones; around 77% were seen once. The sequenced material came from PBMCs. These receptors were taken from a young woman in good health and CMV-seronegative.

The rearrangement uses TRBV9 and TRBJ1-4; D is possibly TRBD1 (6 bases). The CDR3 consists of 14 residues. Germline CDR1 SGDLS, CDR2 YYNGEE. V shed 3 bases and J shed 7 bases, with 13 bases lying between them. Here the CDR3 reads CASSAPGQVEKLFF. The CDR3 DNA is TGTGCCAGCAGCGCCCCGGGACAAGTTGAAAAACTGTTTTTT. Full variable domain (rest looked up from reference TRBV9 and TRBJ1-4): DSGVTQTPKHLITATGQRVTLRCSPRSGDLSVYWYQQSLDQGLQFLIQYYNGEERAKGNILERFSAQQFPDLHSELNLSSLELGDSALYFCASSAPGQVEKLFFGSGTQLSVL.

The V gene is TRBV7-8, the J gene TRBJ2-7; no clear D gene. The germline V gene has CDR1 SGHVS and CDR2 FQNEAQ. V lost 8 bases, J lost 2 bases, and 13 bases lay in between. CDR3 length equals 13 residues. The CDR3 DNA reads TGTGCCAGCGAGGCGTTATTGGCCTACGAGCAGTACTTC. Translating it yields CASEALLAYEQYF.